What follows are 4 T cell receptor beta chains derived from one specimen sequenced in a study of shared clonotypes between healthy human individuals. Sequencing was performed with immunoSEQ multiplex PCR; in TCRdb, only in-frame clones are kept and a portion is missing. The sample includes around 350,000 clones, 73% of them seen just once. The material sequenced was memory CD4+ T cells sorted from blood. Subset meaning: CD45RA-negative fraction. Receptors originate from a man younger than 45 in good health.

Worth noting for this clone: The sample has other DNA sequences that encode this CDR3 too. J is TRBJ2-1 and V is TRBV5-1; no definite D call. Germline V lookup: CDR1 SGHRS, CDR2 YFSETQ. The CDR3 is made up of 14 amino acids. Trimming removed 0 bases at V and 3 bases at J, with 7 bases between. The CDR3 DNA reads as TGCGCCAGCAGCTTGGTGCCGAACTACAATGAGCAGTTCTTC. Amino acid sequence: CASSLVPNYNEQFF.

In regard to this clone: Other DNA sequences in this specimen translate into the identical CDR3. The chain couples TRBV27 to TRBJ1-1; tentative D call: TRBD1 (6 bases). There are 13 residues in the CDR3. V shed 6 bases and J shed 2 bases, with 10 bases lying between them. Looked up from germline, CDR1 is MNHEY and CDR2 is SMNVEV (reference sequence). This CDR3 reads CASRPTGNTEAFF. CDR3 nucleotide sequence: TGTGCCAGCAGGCCGACAGGTAACACTGAAGCTTTCTTT.

In the case of this clone: The sample carries other DNA sequences with the same CDR3. This chain joins TRBV10-2 and TRBJ2-5; D not certain. The V gene lost 3 bases and the J gene lost 4 bases, with 3 bases spanning the gap. This CDR3 spans 11 amino acids. Germline V gives CDR1 WSHSY, CDR2 SAAADI. The chain's CDR3 is CASSEGETQYF. The CDR3 bases are TGCGCCAGCAGTGAAGGAGAGACCCAGTACTTC.

The genes are TRBV10-1 and TRBJ1-1; perhaps TRBD1 as D (6 bases). Germline CDR1 is WNHNN and CDR2 is SYGVQD (reference sequence). V was shortened by 3 bases and J by 1 base, with 15 bases between the two germline ends. CDR3 length: 16 residues. Here the CDR3 reads CASSDGDRFGNTEAFF. The CDR3 coding sequence is TGCGCCAGCAGTGATGGAGACAGGTTCGGGAACACTGAAGCTTTCTTT.